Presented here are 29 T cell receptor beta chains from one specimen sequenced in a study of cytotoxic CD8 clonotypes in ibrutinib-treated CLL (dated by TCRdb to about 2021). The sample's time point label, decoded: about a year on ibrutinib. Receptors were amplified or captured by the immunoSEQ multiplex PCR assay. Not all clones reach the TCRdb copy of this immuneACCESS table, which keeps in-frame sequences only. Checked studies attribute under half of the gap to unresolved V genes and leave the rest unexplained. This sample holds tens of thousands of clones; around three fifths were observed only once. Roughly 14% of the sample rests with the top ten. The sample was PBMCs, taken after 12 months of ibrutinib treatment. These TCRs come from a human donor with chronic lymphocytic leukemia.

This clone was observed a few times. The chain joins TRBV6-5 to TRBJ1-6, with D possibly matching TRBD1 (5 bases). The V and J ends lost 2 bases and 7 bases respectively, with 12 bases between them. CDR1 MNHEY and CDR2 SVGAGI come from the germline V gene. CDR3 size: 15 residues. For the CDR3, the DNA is TGTGCCAGCAGTTACGTAGGGGTGAACAATTCACCCCTCCACTTT. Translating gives CASSYVGVNNSPLHF.

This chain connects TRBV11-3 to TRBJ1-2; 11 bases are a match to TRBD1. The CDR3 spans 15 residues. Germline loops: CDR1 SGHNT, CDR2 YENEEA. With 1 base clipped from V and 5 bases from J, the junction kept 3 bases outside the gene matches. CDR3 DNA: TGTGCCAGCAGCTTAGTAGGACAGGGGGCGTATGGCTACACCTTC. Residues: CASSLVGQGAYGYTF.

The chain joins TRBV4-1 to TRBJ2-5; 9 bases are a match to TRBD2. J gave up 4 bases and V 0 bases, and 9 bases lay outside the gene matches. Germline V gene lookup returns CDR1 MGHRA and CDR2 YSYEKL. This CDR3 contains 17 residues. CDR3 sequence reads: CASSQDQQRGARETQYF. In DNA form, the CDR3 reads TGCGCCAGCAGCCAAGATCAGCAGCGGGGGGCTCGAGAGACCCAGTACTTC.

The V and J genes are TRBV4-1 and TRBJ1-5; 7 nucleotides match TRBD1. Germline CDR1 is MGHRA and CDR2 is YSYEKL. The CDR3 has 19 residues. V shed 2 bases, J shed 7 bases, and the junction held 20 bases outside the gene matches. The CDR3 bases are TGCGCCAGCAGCCAAAGCCTCGGAAGACAGGGAAGTGTCGGACAGCCCCAGCATTTT. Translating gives CASSQSLGRQGSVGQPQHF.

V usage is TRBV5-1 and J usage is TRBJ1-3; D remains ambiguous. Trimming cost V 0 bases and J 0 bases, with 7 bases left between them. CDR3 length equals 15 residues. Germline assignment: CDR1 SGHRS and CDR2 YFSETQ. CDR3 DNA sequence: TGCGCCAGCAGCTTGGGTGGTACCTCTGGAAACACCATATATTTT. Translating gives CASSLGGTSGNTIYF.

CDR3 in DNA: TGTGCCAGTAGTTCTGTTGCAGCGGGAGTGGTCGGGGAGCTGTTTTTT. Amino acids: CASSSVAAGVVGELFF. The chain has TRBV19 and TRBJ2-2; 8 nucleotides agree with TRBD2. The CDR3 loop spans 16 amino acids. V lost 5 bases and J lost 7; bases outside the gene matches: 12. Germline CDR1 reads LNHDA; CDR2 reads SQIVND (reference sequence).

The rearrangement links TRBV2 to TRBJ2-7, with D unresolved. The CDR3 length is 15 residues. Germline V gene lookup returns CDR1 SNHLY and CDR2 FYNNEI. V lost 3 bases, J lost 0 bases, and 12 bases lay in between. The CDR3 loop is CASSDPDRISYEQYV. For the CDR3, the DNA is TGTGCCAGCAGTGACCCGGACCGAATCTCCTACGAGCAGTACGTC.

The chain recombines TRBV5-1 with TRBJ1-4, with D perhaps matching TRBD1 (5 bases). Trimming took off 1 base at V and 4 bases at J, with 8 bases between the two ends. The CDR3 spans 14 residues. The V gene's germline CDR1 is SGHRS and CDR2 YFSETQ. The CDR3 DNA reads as TGCGCCAGCAGCTTGCTGGGGCTTAATGAAAAACTGTTTTTT. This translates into CASSLLGLNEKLFF.

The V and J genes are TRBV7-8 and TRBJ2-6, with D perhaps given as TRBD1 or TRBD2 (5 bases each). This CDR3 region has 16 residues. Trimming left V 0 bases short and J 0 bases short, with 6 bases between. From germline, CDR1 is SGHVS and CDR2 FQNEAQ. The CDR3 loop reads CASSLAGGSGANVLTF. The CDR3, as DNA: TGTGCCAGCAGCTTAGCTGGGGGCTCTGGGGCCAACGTCCTGACTTTC.

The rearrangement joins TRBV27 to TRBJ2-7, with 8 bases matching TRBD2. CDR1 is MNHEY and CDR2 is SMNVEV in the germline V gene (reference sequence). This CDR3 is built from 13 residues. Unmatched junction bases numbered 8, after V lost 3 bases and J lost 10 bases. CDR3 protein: CASSFQASGHQYF. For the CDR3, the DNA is TGTGCCAGCAGTTTCCAGGCTAGCGGGCATCAGTACTTC.

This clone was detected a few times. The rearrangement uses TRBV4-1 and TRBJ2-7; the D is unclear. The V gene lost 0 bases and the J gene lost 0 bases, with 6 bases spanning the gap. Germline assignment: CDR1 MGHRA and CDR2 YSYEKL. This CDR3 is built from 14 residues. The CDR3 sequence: CASSQERFSYEQYF. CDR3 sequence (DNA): TGCGCCAGCAGCCAAGAGCGGTTCTCCTACGAGCAGTACTTC.

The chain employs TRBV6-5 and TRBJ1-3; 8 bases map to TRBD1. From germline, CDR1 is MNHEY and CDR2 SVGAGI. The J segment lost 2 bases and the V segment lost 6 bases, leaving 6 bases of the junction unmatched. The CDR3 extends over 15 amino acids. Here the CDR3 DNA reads TGTGCCAGCAGCCTGACAGGGGATGCTGGAAACACCATATATTTT. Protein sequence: CASSLTGDAGNTIYF.

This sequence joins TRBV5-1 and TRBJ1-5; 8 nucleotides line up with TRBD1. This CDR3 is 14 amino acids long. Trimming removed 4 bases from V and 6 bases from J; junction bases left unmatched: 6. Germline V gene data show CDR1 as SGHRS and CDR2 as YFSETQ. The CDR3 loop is CASSTSGGGQPQHF. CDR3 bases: TGCGCCAGCAGCACCTCAGGGGGCGGTCAGCCCCAGCATTTT.

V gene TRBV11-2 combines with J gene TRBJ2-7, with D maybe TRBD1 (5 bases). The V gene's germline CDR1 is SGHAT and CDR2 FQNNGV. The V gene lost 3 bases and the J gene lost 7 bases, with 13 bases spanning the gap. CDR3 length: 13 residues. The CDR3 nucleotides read TGTGCCAGCAGCTTCGGTCAGGGCCGGGAGCAGTACGTC. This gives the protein CASSFGQGREQYV.

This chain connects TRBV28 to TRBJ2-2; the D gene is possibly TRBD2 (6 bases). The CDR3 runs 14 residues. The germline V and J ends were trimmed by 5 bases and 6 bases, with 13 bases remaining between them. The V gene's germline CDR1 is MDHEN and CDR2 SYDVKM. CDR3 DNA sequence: TGTGCCAGCAGTCGGATCAGGGAGGCCGGGGAGCTGTTTTTT. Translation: CASSRIREAGELFF. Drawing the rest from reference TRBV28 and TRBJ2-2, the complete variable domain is DVKVTQSSRYLVKRTGEKVFLECVQDMDHENMFWYRQDPGLGLRLIYFSYDVKMKEKGDIPEGYSVSREKKERFSLILESASTNQTSMYLCASSRIREAGELFFGEGSRLTVL.

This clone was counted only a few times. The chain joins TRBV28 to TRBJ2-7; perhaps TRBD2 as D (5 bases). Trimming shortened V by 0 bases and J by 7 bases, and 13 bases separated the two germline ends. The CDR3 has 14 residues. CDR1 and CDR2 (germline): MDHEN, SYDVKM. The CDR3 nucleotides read TGTGCCAGCAGTTTATGGGCCGGGAAGGTAGAGCAGTACTTC. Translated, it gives CASSLWAGKVEQYF.

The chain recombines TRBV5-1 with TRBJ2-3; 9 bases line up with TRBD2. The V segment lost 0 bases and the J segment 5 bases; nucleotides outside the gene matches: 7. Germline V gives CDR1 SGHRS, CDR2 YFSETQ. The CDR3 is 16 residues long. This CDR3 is CASSLALAGDRDTQYF. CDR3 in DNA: TGCGCCAGCAGCTTGGCCTTAGCGGGAGACAGAGATACGCAGTATTTT.

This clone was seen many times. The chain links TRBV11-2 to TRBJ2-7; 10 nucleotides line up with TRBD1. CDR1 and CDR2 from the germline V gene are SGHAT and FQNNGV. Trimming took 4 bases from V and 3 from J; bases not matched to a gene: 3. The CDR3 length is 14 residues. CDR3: CASSSRTGGYEQYF. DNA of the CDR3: TGTGCCAGCAGCTCACGGACAGGGGGCTACGAGCAGTACTTC.

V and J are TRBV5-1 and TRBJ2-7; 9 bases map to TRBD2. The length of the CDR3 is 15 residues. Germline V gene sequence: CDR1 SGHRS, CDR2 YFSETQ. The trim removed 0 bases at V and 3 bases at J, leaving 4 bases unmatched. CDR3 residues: CASSLVSGSFYEQYF. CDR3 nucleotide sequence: TGCGCCAGCAGCTTGGTTAGCGGGAGTTTCTACGAGCAGTACTTC.

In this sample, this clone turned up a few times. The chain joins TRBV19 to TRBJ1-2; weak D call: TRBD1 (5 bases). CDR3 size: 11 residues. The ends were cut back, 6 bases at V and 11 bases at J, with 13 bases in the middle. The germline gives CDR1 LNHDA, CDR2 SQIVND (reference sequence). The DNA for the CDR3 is TGTGCCAGTAGGCGGGACGGGCGGTACACCTTC. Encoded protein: CASRRDGRYTF. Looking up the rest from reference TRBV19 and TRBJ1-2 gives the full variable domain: DGGITQSPKYLFRKEGQNVTLSCEQNLNHDAMYWYRQDPGQGLRLIYYSQIVNDFQKGDIAEGYSVSREKKESFPLTVTSAQKNPTAFYLCASRRDGRYTFGSGTRLTVV.

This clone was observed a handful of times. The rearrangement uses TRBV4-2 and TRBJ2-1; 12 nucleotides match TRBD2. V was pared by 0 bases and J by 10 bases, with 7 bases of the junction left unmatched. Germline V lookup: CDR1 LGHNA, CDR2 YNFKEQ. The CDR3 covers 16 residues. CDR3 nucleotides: TGTGCCAGCAGCCAAGACCTACTAGCGGGAGGATACGAGCAGTTCTTC. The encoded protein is CASSQDLLAGGYEQFF.

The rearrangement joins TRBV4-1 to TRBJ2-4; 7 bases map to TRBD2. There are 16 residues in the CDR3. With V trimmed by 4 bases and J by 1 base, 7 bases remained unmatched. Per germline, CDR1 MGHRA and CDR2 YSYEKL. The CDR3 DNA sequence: TGCGCCAGCAGCCTTCCCCCGACTAGCGCCAAAAACATTCAGTACTTC. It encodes CASSLPPTSAKNIQYF.

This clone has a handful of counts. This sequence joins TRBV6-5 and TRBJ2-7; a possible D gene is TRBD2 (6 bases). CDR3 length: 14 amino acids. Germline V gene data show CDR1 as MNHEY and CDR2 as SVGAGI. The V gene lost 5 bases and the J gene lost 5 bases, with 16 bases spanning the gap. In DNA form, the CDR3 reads TGTGCCAGCAGTAAACGATGGAGCGGGCACGAGCAGTACGTC. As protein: CASSKRWSGHEQYV.

CDR3 region: CASSSGQDGPQHF. Here the CDR3 DNA reads TGTGCCAGCAGTTCTGGACAGGACGGGCCCCAGCATTTT. J is TRBJ1-5 and V is TRBV5-4, with 7 nucleotides matching TRBD1. After removal of 5 bases from V and 9 bases from J, the junction contained 8 bases not matched to a gene. Germline values: CDR1 SGHNT, CDR2 YYREEE (reference sequence). This CDR3 has 13 amino acids.

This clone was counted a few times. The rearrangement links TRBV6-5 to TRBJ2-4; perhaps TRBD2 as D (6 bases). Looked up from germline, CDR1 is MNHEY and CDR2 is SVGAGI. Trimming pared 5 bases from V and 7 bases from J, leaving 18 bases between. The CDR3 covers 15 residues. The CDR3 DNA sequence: TGTGCCAGCAGTAGGCGGGGAGCCCTGGGGAACATTCAGTACTTC. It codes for CASSRRGALGNIQYF.

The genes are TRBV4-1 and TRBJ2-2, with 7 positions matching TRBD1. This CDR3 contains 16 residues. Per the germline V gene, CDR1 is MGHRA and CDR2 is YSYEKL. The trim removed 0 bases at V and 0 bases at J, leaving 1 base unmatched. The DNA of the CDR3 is TGCGCCAGCAGCCAAGACGACAGGGCGAACACCGGGGAGCTGTTTTTT. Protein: CASSQDDRANTGELFF.

The CDR3: CASSCRTDRAPSYEQYV. CDR3 nucleotide sequence: TGTGCCAGCAGCTGCCGAACGGACAGGGCCCCTTCCTACGAGCAGTACGTC. V and J are TRBV11-3 and TRBJ2-7, with TRBD1 matching 8 bases. This CDR3 is 17 amino acids long. Germline V gives CDR1 SGHNT, CDR2 YENEEA. Trimming removed 4 bases from V and 1 base from J; junction bases left unmatched: 12.

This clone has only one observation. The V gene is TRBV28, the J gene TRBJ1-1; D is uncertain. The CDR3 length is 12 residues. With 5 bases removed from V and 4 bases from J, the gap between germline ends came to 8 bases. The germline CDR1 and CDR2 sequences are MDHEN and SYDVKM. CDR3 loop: CASSLGATEAFF. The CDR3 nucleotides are TGTGCCAGCAGTCTTGGAGCCACTGAAGCTTTCTTT.

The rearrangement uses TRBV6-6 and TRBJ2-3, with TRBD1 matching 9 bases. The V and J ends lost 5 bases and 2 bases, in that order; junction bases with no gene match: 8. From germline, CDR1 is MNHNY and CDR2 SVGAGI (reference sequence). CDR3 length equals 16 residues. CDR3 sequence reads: CASSGQGSGDTDTQYF. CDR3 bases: TGTGCCAGCAGTGGACAGGGGAGTGGAGACACAGATACGCAGTATTTT.